Shown below are 30 T cell receptor beta chains from a single sample sequenced in a study of T cells in tuberculosis. Method: immunoSEQ multiplex PCR; TCRdb's copy keeps in-frame clones and lacks some. The data show under 40,000 clones, 91% seen once. The sequencing sample was made of PBMCs. These receptors were collected from a donor between 10 and 35 years old with latent tuberculosis or without tuberculosis infection.

The genes are TRBV7-9 and TRBJ2-1; 9 bases agree with TRBD2. Trimming took 5 bases from V and 4 from J; bases not matched to a gene: 9. This CDR3 is built from 16 residues. CDR1 and CDR2 from the germline V gene are SEHNR and FQNEAQ (reference sequence). This chain's CDR3 is CASSRGWRGGYNEQFF. CDR3 nucleotides: TGTGCCAGCAGCCGAGGATGGCGGGGGGGATACAATGAGCAGTTCTTC.

This chain joins TRBV6-1 and TRBJ2-2; D might be TRBD1 (6 bases). This CDR3 contains 14 residues. Deletions cut 8 bases from V and 2 bases from J, with 12 bases between. CDR1 is MNHNS and CDR2 is SASEGT in the germline V gene. The chain's CDR3 is CASVPGVNTGELFF. In nucleotides, the CDR3 is TGTGCCAGCGTTCCAGGGGTAAACACCGGGGAGCTGTTTTTT.

The chain is built from TRBV27 and TRBJ2-6, with no clear D. Trimming took 1 base from V and 2 from J, leaving 6 bases between them. Germline CDR1 is MNHEY and CDR2 is SMNVEV (reference sequence). There are 15 residues in the CDR3. DNA for the CDR3: TGTGCCAGCAGTTTATTTGGGCCTGGGGCCAACGTCCTGACTTTC. It codes for CASSLFGPGANVLTF. Full variable domain (remainder filled in from reference TRBV27 and TRBJ2-6): EAQVTQNPRYLITVTGKKLTVTCSQNMNHEYMSWYRQDPGLGLRQIYYSMNVEVTDKGDVPEGYKVSRKEKRNFPLILESPSPNQTSLYFCASSLFGPGANVLTFGAGSRLTVL.

This chain links TRBV4-1 with TRBJ1-1; D uncertain. From germline, CDR1 is MGHRA and CDR2 YSYEKL. V lost 5 bases and J lost 3, with 13 bases in between. The CDR3 is made up of 14 amino acids. The CDR3 protein is CASSVEWEDTEAFF. As DNA, the CDR3 is TGCGCCAGCAGCGTCGAGTGGGAGGACACTGAAGCTTTCTTT.

As concerns this clone: A read error may produce the germline difference seen at one junction end. In the same sample, other DNA sequences code for this CDR3. This chain uses TRBV5-4 with TRBJ1-2; TRBD1 might be the D (6 bases). The CDR3 length is 13 residues. The germline gives CDR1 SGHNT, CDR2 YYREEE (reference sequence). The CDR3 is CASSLRGGYGYTF. The CDR3 coding sequence is TGTGCCAGCAGCCTGAGGGGGGGCTATGGCTATACCTTC.

The chain joins TRBV28 to TRBJ1-4, with unresolved D. The germline CDR1 and CDR2 sequences are MDHEN and SYDVKM. V was cut by 1 base and J by 5 bases, with 20 bases left in between. CDR3 size: 18 residues. CDR3 in DNA: TGTGCCAGCAGTTTATTTGTTCGGTCGGGGAAACCGAATGAAAAACTGTTTTTT. Its protein is CASSLFVRSGKPNEKLFF.

The V gene is TRBV11-3, the J gene TRBJ2-3, with D possibly TRBD1 on 6 matching bases. The CDR3 length is 15 residues. The ends were cut back, 1 base at V and 5 bases at J, with 13 bases in the middle. Germline CDR1 reads SGHNT; CDR2 reads YENEEA. This CDR3 reads CASSLGQAAGDTQYF. The DNA for the CDR3 is TGTGCCAGCAGCTTAGGACAGGCTGCGGGAGATACGCAGTATTTT.

The chain employs TRBV11-2 and TRBJ1-3, with 11 bases lining up with TRBD1. The length of the CDR3 is 16 residues. V shed 5 bases, J shed 6 bases, and the junction held 9 bases outside the gene matches. The germline CDR1 and CDR2 sequences are SGHAT and FQNNGV. The CDR3 sequence is CASSPISGQGVNTIYF. For the CDR3, the DNA is TGTGCCAGCAGCCCAATCTCGGGACAGGGGGTAAACACCATATATTTT.

CDR3 region: CAISRGANYETQYF. The CDR3 nucleotides are TGTGCCATTTCCCGGGGGGCGAATTATGAGACCCAGTACTTC. J is TRBJ2-5 and V is TRBV10-3; weak D call: TRBD2 (7 bases). The length of the CDR3 is 14 residues. Deletions cut 9 bases from V and 5 bases from J, with 19 bases between. Germline V CDR1 and CDR2: ENHRY, SYGVKD.

The CDR3 is CAWSVGIPTGGYTF. CDR3 nucleotide sequence: TGTGCCTGGAGTGTAGGAATCCCCACGGGAGGCTACACCTTC. The chain recombines TRBV30 with TRBJ1-2; no clear D gene. Trimming shortened V by 0 bases and J by 8 bases, and 16 bases separated the two germline ends. This CDR3 has 14 residues. The germline V gene has CDR1 GTSNPN and CDR2 SVGIG (reference sequence).

The CDR3 DNA sequence: TGTGCCAGCAGCCGGACAGGGGTCGAGCAGTACTTC. This translates into CASSRTGVEQYF. This sequence joins TRBV5-5 and TRBJ2-7; 9 nucleotides line up with TRBD1. The CDR3 has 12 amino acids. Germline lookup yields CDR1 SGHKS and CDR2 YYEKEE (reference sequence). Germline trimming cut 4 bases from V and 6 bases from J; bases unmatched to any gene: 2. The full variable domain, its missing parts supplied by reference TRBV5-5 and TRBJ2-7, is DAGVTQSPTHLIKTRGQQVTLRCSPISGHKSVSWYQQVLGQGPQFIFQYYEKEERGRGNFPDRFSARQFPNYSSELNVNALLLGDSALYLCASSRTGVEQYFGPGTRLTVT.

The chain uses TRBV30 and TRBJ1-1; D is possibly TRBD1 (6 bases). The CDR3 length is 14 residues. Per germline, CDR1 GTSNPN and CDR2 SVGIG (reference sequence). The V end lost 0 bases, the J end lost 5 bases, and 13 bases lay between the germline ends. Here the CDR3 DNA reads TGTGCCTGGAGTGTACAGGGCGGCGGTACTGAAGCTTTCTTT. Its protein product is CAWSVQGGGTEAFF.

The chain employs TRBV5-1 and TRBJ1-1; 8 bases map to TRBD1. The CDR3 loop spans 15 amino acids. The V gene end was trimmed by 0 bases and the J gene end by 6 bases; junction bases not matched to a gene: 7. Germline V CDR1 and CDR2: SGHRS, YFSETQ. CDR3: CASSLEVRGLPEAFF. In DNA form, the CDR3 reads TGCGCCAGCAGCTTGGAGGTCAGGGGGCTCCCTGAAGCTTTCTTT.

Comment on this clone: A read error may account for a junction end that differs from germline. In nucleotides, the CDR3 is TGTGCCCGAAGAGGACAGGGTAGTGAGCAGTTCTTC. Protein: CARRGQGSEQFF. The V and J genes are TRBV5-3 and TRBJ2-1, with 8 bases matching TRBD1. TRBV5-3 is marked as an open reading frame, function uncertain. This CDR3 comprises 12 residues.

This chain joins TRBV4-3 and TRBJ1-1; D not resolved. The CDR3 covers 11 residues. V was shortened by 9 bases and J by 0 bases, with 5 bases between the two germline ends. In germline, CDR1 is LGHNA, CDR2 YSLEER. The CDR3 sequence: CARKLNTEAFF. The CDR3 bases are TGCGCCAGGAAGCTGAACACTGAAGCTTTCTTT.

The V and J genes are TRBV5-1 and TRBJ1-1; 7 positions match TRBD1. The CDR3 is 14 residues long. V shed 1 base, J shed 6 bases, and the junction held 6 bases outside the gene matches. Germline V gene data show CDR1 as SGHRS and CDR2 as YFSETQ. This CDR3 is CASSLNAQGAEAFF. The CDR3 bases are TGCGCCAGCAGCTTGAATGCGCAGGGGGCTGAAGCTTTCTTT.

This CDR3 reads CASSVAGTGFLPAFF. DNA for the CDR3: TGTGCCAGTAGTGTTGCCGGGACAGGGTTCCTCCCGGCTTTCTTT. The rearrangement joins TRBV19 to TRBJ1-1, with 9 positions matching TRBD1. V gave up 5 bases and J gave up 11 bases; unmatched junction bases: 15. The CDR3 is made up of 15 amino acids. The germline V gene encodes CDR1 LNHDA and CDR2 SQIVND (reference sequence).

The chain combines TRBV7-9 with TRBJ2-7; 10 positions agree with TRBD2. The V segment lost 5 bases and the J segment 6 bases; nucleotides outside the gene matches: 13. The CDR3 covers 16 residues. Germline V gene data show CDR1 as SEHNR and CDR2 as FQNEAQ (reference sequence). The CDR3 region is CASSPRTGLAEREQYF. CDR3 DNA: TGTGCCAGCAGCCCTAGGACCGGACTAGCGGAACGCGAGCAGTACTTC.

This clone was observed once. The chain links TRBV6-5 to TRBJ2-7; D gene uncertain. The CDR3 covers 14 residues. CDR1 and CDR2 (germline): MNHEY, SVGAGI. V was clipped by 6 bases and J by 1 base, with 13 bases between them. As DNA, the CDR3 is TGTGCCAGCAGGAACCCGGCAGGATCCTACGAGCAGTACTTC. This encodes CASRNPAGSYEQYF.

The chain uses TRBV7-9 and TRBJ2-7, with TRBD2 identical over 9 bases. The V gene's germline CDR1 is SEHNR and CDR2 FQNEAQ (reference sequence). The CDR3 has 15 amino acids. Trimming at V came to 5 bases and at J to 9 bases, leaving 14 bases not matched to a gene. CDR3 DNA sequence: TGTGCCAGCAGCCCATTTGCGGGGGGGCAAAGGGGGCAGTACTTC. Protein: CASSPFAGGQRGQYF.

This clone was picked up a small number of times. The chain combines TRBV7-2 with TRBJ2-7; 8 bases align to TRBD1. The CDR3 sequence is 18 residues long. With V trimmed by 7 bases and J by 0 bases, 17 bases remained unmatched. Per germline, CDR1 SGHTA and CDR2 FQGNSA. The DNA for the CDR3 is TGTGCCAGCACCGTTACGAGTACAGGGGGGACTTTCTCCTACGAGCAGTACTTC. Translation gives CASTVTSTGGTFSYEQYF.

The chain uses TRBV14 and TRBJ2-3; TRBD1 is a possible D gene (5 bases). This CDR3 is 19 amino acids long. In germline, CDR1 is SGHDN, CDR2 FVKESK. Trimming removed 0 bases at V and 3 bases at J, with 22 bases between. The CDR3 DNA sequence: TGTGCCAGCAGCCAAGACCCCCCCTCATGGGGCTGGTCGACAGATACGCAGTATTTT. Its protein product is CASSQDPPSWGWSTDTQYF.

V gene TRBV14 combines with J gene TRBJ2-7; 7 bases are a match to TRBD2. There are 14 residues in the CDR3. The germline CDR1 and CDR2 sequences are SGHDN and FVKESK. V lost 3 bases, J lost 12 bases, and 14 bases stayed unmatched. Written as DNA, the CDR3 is TGTGCCAGCAGCCAGGACTTACTAGCGCGAAACCCGTACTTC. Protein: CASSQDLLARNPYF.

V gene TRBV6-5 combines with J gene TRBJ1-2, with D hard to call. In germline, CDR1 is MNHEY, CDR2 SVGAGI. This CDR3 comprises 15 residues. V was pared by 0 bases and J by 4 bases, with 12 bases between. CDR3 sequence reads: CASSYSLGEVYGYTF. The CDR3 DNA reads TGTGCCAGCAGTTACTCTCTCGGGGAGGTCTATGGCTACACCTTC.

Only one count was recorded for this clone. The chain joins TRBV5-6 to TRBJ1-2; 8 bases match TRBD1. Germline loops: CDR1 SGHDT, CDR2 YYEEEE. This CDR3 is 17 amino acids long. V shed 3 bases and J 2 bases; nucleotides not matched to a gene: 12. CDR3 in DNA: TGTGCCAGCAGCTACGGTCAAGGTACAGGGGGGAACTATGGCTACACCTTC. It codes for CASSYGQGTGGNYGYTF.

V gene TRBV7-9 combines with J gene TRBJ2-3; TRBD2 matches 8 bases. With V trimmed by 5 bases and J by 4 bases, 17 bases remained unmatched. The CDR3 is made up of 18 amino acids. Germline values: CDR1 SEHNR, CDR2 FQNEAQ (reference sequence). In nucleotides, the CDR3 is TGTGCCAGCAGCCTTAGGTCGCGGCGGGAGGTCGCCGCAGATACGCAGTATTTT. Translated, it gives CASSLRSRREVAADTQYF.

The chain joins TRBV7-2 to TRBJ2-3; 9 bases agree with TRBD1. CDR1 and CDR2 from the germline V gene are SGHTA and FQGNSA. V shed 2 bases and J 3 bases; nucleotides not matched to a gene: 9. The CDR3 covers 17 residues. CDR3 residues: CASSLTGQGLGTDTQYF. For the CDR3, the DNA is TGTGCCAGCAGCTTAACGGGACAGGGCTTAGGTACAGATACGCAGTATTTT.

The chain joins TRBV4-3 to TRBJ2-7; TRBD2 aligns across 8 bases. The V gene's germline CDR1 is LGHNA and CDR2 YSLEER. This CDR3 has 16 amino acids. The ends lost 0 bases at V and 2 bases at J; junction bases unmatched: 6. CDR3 sequence reads: CASSQDSRGGPYEQYF. CDR3 nucleotides: TGCGCCAGCAGCCAAGATTCACGGGGGGGGCCCTACGAGCAGTACTTC.

This chain joins TRBV13 and TRBJ1-2; TRBD1 is a possible D gene (5 bases). The CDR3 runs 12 residues. Germline V gene lookup returns CDR1 PRHDT and CDR2 FYEKMQ (reference sequence). V lost 7 bases to trimming and J lost 4 bases, with 10 bases between them. The CDR3 DNA is TGTGCCAGCAACGGGGGGACCTATGGCTACACCTTC. Translating it yields CASNGGTYGYTF.

The V gene is TRBV10-3, the J gene TRBJ1-1; D remains ambiguous. The CDR3 totals 13 residues. Between the trimmed V and J ends, which lost 0 bases and 6 bases, there was a span of 8 bases. Per the germline V gene, CDR1 is ENHRY and CDR2 is SYGVKD. DNA of the CDR3: TGTGCCATCAGTGAGTCGAGGTCCGCTGAAGCTTTCTTT. Its translation is CAISESRSAEAFF.